The 13 T cell receptor beta chains in this list originate from one sample, sequenced in a study of blood T cell repertoires in COVID-19. Here immunoSEQ multiplex PCR was the method, and the copy in TCRdb shows in-frame clones only, minus some. This sample carries fewer than 200,000 clones, 85% of them seen once, and the ten largest clones take about 3%. Sequencing was carried out using peripheral blood. These receptors were taken from a human donor with acute or convalescent COVID-19. The donor label of this sample is uncertain.

This chain links TRBV5-4 with TRBJ1-6; perhaps TRBD1 as D (6 bases). The CDR3 loop spans 15 amino acids. Trimming removed 0 bases at V and 7 bases at J, with 11 bases between. Germline V gene sequence: CDR1 SGHNT, CDR2 YYREEE (reference sequence). The chain's CDR3 is CASSLDTGSNSPLHF. CDR3 bases: TGTGCCAGCAGCTTGGATACAGGGAGCAATTCACCCCTCCACTTT.

The chain has TRBV7-9 and TRBJ1-4; 8 nucleotides line up with TRBD1. Germline CDR1 SEHNR, CDR2 FQNEAQ (reference sequence). The V gene end was trimmed by 4 bases and the J gene end by 7 bases; junction bases not matched to a gene: 8. The CDR3 is made up of 15 amino acids. The DNA for the CDR3 is TGTGCCAGCAGCTCCCAGGGGGCCCTATTTGAAAAACTGTTTTTT. This codes for CASSSQGALFEKLFF.

V gene TRBV5-8 combines with J gene TRBJ1-1; D perhaps matches TRBD1 (6 bases). From germline, CDR1 is SGHTS and CDR2 YDEGEE. The V end lost 0 bases, the J end lost 0 bases, and 15 bases lay between the germline ends. This CDR3 comprises 17 residues. Written as DNA, the CDR3 is TGTGCCAGCAGCTTGGCCAGGGGCCCCTCCATGAACACTGAAGCTTTCTTT. This sequence encodes CASSLARGPSMNTEAFF.

J is TRBJ1-2 and V is TRBV6-6; D is unresolved. The CDR3 runs 19 residues. Germline lookup yields CDR1 MNHNY and CDR2 SVGAGI (reference sequence). V gave up 5 bases and J gave up 4 bases, with 29 bases separating them. For the CDR3, the DNA is TGTGCCAGCAGTCCACCAATCCTTCGATATCGGGAGCGGGCCTATGGCTACACCTTC. Residues: CASSPPILRYRERAYGYTF.

The chain couples TRBV15 to TRBJ2-3; 10 bases map to TRBD1. The CDR3 is made up of 16 amino acids. CDR1 is LNHNV, CDR2 YYDKDF, per germline (reference sequence). With 3 bases clipped from V and 7 bases from J, the junction kept 10 bases outside the gene matches. The CDR3 sequence: CATSRGTGDATNTQYF. DNA of the CDR3: TGTGCCACCAGCAGGGGGACAGGGGACGCAACTAATACGCAGTATTTT.

The chain links TRBV5-6 to TRBJ2-7; the match to TRBD1 covers 7 bases. CDR3 size: 14 residues. CDR1 and CDR2 from the germline V gene are SGHDT and YYEEEE. V was pared by 0 bases and J by 6 bases, with 6 bases of the junction left unmatched. The CDR3 sequence: CASSLGQGVSEQYF. The CDR3 bases are TGTGCCAGCAGCTTGGGACAGGGAGTATCCGAGCAGTACTTC.

This chain uses TRBV30 with TRBJ1-6; TRBD1 aligns across 7 bases. Germline loops: CDR1 GTSNPN, CDR2 SVGIG (reference sequence). Trimming removed 5 bases from V and 0 bases from J; junction bases left unmatched: 7. The CDR3 spans 16 residues. This CDR3 is CAWQTRTGSYNSPLHF. The CDR3 DNA reads TGTGCCTGGCAAACCAGGACAGGCTCCTATAATTCACCCCTCCACTTT.

J is TRBJ1-4 and V is TRBV6-5; D ambiguous. The germline CDR1 and CDR2 sequences are MNHEY and SVGAGI. The ends were cut back, 5 bases at V and 5 bases at J, with 9 bases in the middle. The CDR3 contains 13 residues. CDR3 sequence reads: CASSQTRNEKLFF. The CDR3 DNA sequence: TGTGCCAGCAGTCAGACTAGAAATGAAAAACTGTTTTTT.

The rearrangement links TRBV5-1 to TRBJ1-3; 8 bases map to TRBD1. The CDR3 has 16 amino acids. The ends lost 4 bases at V and 4 bases at J; junction bases unmatched: 10. Germline CDR1 SGHRS, CDR2 YFSETQ. The DNA for the CDR3 is TGCGCCAGCAGCGGACGAACAGGGGGGTTGGGAAACACCATATATTTT. Protein product: CASSGRTGGLGNTIYF.

This clone was seen only a few times. The V gene is TRBV5-6, the J gene TRBJ1-2; D uncertain. Trimming cost V 3 bases and J 8 bases, with 8 bases left between them. The germline V gene encodes CDR1 SGHDT and CDR2 YYEEEE. The CDR3 is 11 residues long. In DNA form, the CDR3 reads TGTGCCAGCAGCTCGTACTTCGGCTACACCTTC. Amino acids: CASSSYFGYTF.

The rearrangement uses TRBV18 and TRBJ1-1; D might be TRBD1 (5 bases). V was cut by 1 base and J by 5 bases, with 17 bases left in between. Germline V gene lookup returns CDR1 KGHSH and CDR2 LQKENI. The length of the CDR3 is 16 residues. The CDR3 region is CASSPLDSSGGTEAFF. CDR3 nucleotide sequence: TGTGCCAGCTCACCACTTGATTCTTCTGGGGGGACTGAAGCTTTCTTT.

The chain couples TRBV5-6 to TRBJ2-1, with 8 bases that match TRBD2. V gave up 2 bases and J gave up 9 bases; unmatched junction bases: 10. CDR3 length equals 15 residues. Germline V gene sequence: CDR1 SGHDT, CDR2 YYEEEE. Here the CDR3 reads CASSLRGPGGVEQFF. CDR3 coding DNA: TGTGCCAGCAGCTTACGAGGCCCCGGGGGGGTTGAGCAGTTCTTC.

J is TRBJ1-5 and V is TRBV10-3, with D maybe TRBD1 (6 bases). The CDR3 spans 15 residues. CDR1 and CDR2 (germline): ENHRY, SYGVKD. Trimming shortened V by 3 bases and J by 0 bases, and 9 bases separated the two germline ends. The CDR3 DNA reads TGTGCCATCAGTGATGGGGGCCCTAGCAATCAGCCCCAGCATTTT. It is translated as CAISDGGPSNQPQHF.